This T cell receptor beta chain was captured by sequencing in a study of human T cells and chemical hapten exposure. Study-level background: Yields of TCR per sample differed, chiefly owing to small differences in pooled library volume.

Germline CDR1 is SNHLY and CDR2 is FYNNEI. With V trimmed by 6 bases and J by 4 bases, 9 bases remained unmatched. There are 15 residues in the CDR3. This clonotype has only a few counts. The library tagged each cDNA molecule with unique molecular identifiers. One entry per CDR3 protein results from TCRdb running MiXCR on the reads. The table shows about 120,000 distinct CDR3 sequences, with around 9% occurring only once. RNA extraction used unfractionated whole blood as the source of total RNA. Sample: whole blood. This sequence originates from a human donor in good health. Some clones in this sample may be carry-over from other donors' samples. The chain links TRBV2 to TRBJ1-5; 7 bases are shared with TRBD1. The CDR3 DNA reads TGTGCCAGCAGCCGGGACAGCGGAAAAAATCAGCCCCAGCATTTT. This translates into CASSRDSGKNQPQHF.